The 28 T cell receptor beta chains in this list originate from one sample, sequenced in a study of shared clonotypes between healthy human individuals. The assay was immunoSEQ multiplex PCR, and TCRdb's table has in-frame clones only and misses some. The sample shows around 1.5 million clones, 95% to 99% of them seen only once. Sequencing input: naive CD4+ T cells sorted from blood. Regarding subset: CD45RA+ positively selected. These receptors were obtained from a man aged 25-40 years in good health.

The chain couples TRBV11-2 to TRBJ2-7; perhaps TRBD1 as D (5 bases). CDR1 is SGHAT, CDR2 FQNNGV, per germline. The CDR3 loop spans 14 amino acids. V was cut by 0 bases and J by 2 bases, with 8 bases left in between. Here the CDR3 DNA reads TGTGCCAGCAGCTTAGATGGGGCTCCCTACGAGCAGTACTTC. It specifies CASSLDGAPYEQYF. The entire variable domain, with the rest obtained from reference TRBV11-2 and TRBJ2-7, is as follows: EAGVAQSPRYKIIEKRQSVAFWCNPISGHATLYWYQQILGQGPKLLIQFQNNGVVDDSQLPKDRFSAERLKGVDSTLKIQPAKLEDSAVYLCASSLDGAPYEQYFGPGTRLTVT.

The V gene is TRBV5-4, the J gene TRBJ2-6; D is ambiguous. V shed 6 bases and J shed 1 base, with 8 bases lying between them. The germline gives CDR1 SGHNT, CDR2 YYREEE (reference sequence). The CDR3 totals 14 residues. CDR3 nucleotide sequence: TGTGCCAGCACGACATTGTCTGGGGCCAACGTCCTGACTTTC. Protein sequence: CASTTLSGANVLTF.

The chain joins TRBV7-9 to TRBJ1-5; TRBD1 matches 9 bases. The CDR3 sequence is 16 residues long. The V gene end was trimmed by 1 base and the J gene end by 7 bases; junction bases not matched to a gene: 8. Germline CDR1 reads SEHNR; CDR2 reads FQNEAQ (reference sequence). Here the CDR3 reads CASSLVQGAGGQPQHF. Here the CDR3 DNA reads TGTGCCAGCAGCTTAGTACAGGGGGCAGGGGGGCAGCCCCAGCATTTT.

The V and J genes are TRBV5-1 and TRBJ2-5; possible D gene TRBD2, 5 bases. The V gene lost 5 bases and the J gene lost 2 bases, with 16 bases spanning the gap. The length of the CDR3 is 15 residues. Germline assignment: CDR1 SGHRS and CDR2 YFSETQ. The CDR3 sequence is CASRPLPGNQETQYF. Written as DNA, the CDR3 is TGCGCCAGCAGACCCCTCCCGGGAAATCAAGAGACCCAGTACTTC.

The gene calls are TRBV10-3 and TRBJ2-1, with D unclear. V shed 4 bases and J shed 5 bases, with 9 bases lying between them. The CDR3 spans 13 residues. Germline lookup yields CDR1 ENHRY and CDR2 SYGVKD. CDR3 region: CAISVNSDNEQFF. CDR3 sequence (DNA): TGTGCCATCAGTGTTAACAGCGACAATGAGCAGTTCTTC.

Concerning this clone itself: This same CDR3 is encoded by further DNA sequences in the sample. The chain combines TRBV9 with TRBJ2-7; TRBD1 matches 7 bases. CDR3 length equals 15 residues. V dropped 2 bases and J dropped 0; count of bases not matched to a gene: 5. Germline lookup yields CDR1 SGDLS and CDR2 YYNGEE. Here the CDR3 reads CASSVEGQSSYEQYF. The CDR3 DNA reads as TGTGCCAGCAGCGTCGAGGGACAGAGCTCCTACGAGCAGTACTTC.

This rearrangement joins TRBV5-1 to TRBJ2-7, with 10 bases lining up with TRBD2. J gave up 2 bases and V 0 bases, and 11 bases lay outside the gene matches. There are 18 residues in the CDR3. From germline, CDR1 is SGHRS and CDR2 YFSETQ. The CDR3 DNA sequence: TGCGCCAGCAGCTTGGGGCTAGCGGGAGACCTGAAGGCCTACGAGCAGTACTTC. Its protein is CASSLGLAGDLKAYEQYF. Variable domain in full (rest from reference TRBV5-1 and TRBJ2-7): KAGVTQTPRYLIKTRGQQVTLSCSPISGHRSVSWYQQTPGQGLQFLFEYFSETQRNKGNFPGRFSGRQFSNSRSEMNVSTLELGDSALYLCASSLGLAGDLKAYEQYFGPGTRLTVT.

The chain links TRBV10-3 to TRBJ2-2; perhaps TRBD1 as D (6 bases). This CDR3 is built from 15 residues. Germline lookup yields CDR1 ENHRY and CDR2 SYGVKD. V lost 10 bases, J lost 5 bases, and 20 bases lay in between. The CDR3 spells CATKGQPAATGELFF. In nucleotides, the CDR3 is TGTGCCACTAAAGGACAGCCGGCGGCGACCGGGGAGCTGTTTTTT.

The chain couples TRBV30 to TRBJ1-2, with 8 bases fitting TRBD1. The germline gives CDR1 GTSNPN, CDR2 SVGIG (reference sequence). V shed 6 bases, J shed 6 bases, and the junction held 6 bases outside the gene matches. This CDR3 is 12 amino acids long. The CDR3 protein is CACLQGGDGYTF. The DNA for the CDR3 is TGTGCCTGCCTACAGGGGGGAGATGGCTACACCTTC.

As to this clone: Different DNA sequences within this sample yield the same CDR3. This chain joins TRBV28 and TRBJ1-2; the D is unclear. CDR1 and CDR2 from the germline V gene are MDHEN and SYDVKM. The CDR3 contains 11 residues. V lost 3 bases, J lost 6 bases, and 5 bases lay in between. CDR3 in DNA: TGTGCCAGCAGTTTGTCGCATGGCTACACCTTC. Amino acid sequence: CASSLSHGYTF.

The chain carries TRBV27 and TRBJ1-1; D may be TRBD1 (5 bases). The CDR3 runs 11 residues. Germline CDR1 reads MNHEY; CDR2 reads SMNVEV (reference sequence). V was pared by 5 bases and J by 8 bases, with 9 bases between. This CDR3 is CASSRGVEAFF. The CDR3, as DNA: TGTGCCAGCAGTCGGGGCGTCGAAGCTTTCTTT.

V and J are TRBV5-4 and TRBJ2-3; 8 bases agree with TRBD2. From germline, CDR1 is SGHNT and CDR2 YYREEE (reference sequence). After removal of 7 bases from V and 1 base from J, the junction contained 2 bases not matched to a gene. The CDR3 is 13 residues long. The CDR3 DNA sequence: TGTGCCAGCTACGGGAGGGGCACAGATACGCAGTATTTT. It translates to CASYGRGTDTQYF.

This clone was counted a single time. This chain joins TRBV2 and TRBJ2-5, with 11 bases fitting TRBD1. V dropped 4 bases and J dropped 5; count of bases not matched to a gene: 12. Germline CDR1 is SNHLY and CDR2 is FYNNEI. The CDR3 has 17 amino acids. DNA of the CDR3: TGTGCCAGCAGTGTGGGACAGGGGGACGCGGTGGTTGAGACCCAGTACTTC. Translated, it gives CASSVGQGDAVVETQYF.

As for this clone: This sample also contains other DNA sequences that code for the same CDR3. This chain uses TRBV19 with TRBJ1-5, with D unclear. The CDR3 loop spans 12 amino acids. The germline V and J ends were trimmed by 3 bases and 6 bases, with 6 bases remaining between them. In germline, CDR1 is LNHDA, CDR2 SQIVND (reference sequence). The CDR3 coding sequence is TGTGCCAGTAGTATTCTAGGTCAGCCCCAGCATTTT. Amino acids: CASSILGQPQHF.

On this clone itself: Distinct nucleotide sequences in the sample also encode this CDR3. This CDR3 is CASSLASGRGNEQFF. The CDR3 region has the DNA TGCGCCAGCAGCTTGGCTAGCGGGAGAGGCAATGAGCAGTTCTTC. The V gene is TRBV5-1, the J gene TRBJ2-1; 10 positions agree with TRBD2. This CDR3 region has 15 residues. Germline loops: CDR1 SGHRS, CDR2 YFSETQ. Germline trimming cut 0 bases from V and 6 bases from J; bases unmatched to any gene: 3.

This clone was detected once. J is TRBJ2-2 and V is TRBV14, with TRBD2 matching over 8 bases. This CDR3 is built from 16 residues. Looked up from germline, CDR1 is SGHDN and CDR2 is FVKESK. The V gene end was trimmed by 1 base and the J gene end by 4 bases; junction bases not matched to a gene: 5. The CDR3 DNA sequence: TGTGCCAGCAGCCAAGTTCTCGGGAGGGGCACCGGGGAGCTGTTTTTT. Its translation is CASSQVLGRGTGELFF.

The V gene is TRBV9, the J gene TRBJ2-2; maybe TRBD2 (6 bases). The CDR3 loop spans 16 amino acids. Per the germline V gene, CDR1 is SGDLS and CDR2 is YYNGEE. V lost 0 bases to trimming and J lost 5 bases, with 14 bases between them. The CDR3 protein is CASSVVGGGKTGELFF. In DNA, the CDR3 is TGTGCCAGCAGCGTAGTGGGAGGCGGCAAAACCGGGGAGCTGTTTTTT. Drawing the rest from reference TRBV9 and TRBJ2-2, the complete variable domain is DSGVTQTPKHLITATGQRVTLRCSPRSGDLSVYWYQQSLDQGLQFLIQYYNGEERAKGNILERFSAQQFPDLHSELNLSSLELGDSALYFCASSVVGGGKTGELFFGEGSRLTVL.

CDR3 in DNA: TGTGCCAGCAGTATACGGACCTCCGGGGAGTACGAGCAGTTCTTC. As protein: CASSIRTSGEYEQFF. The V call is TRBV6-5, the J call TRBJ2-1; possible D gene TRBD2, 5 bases. Germline assignment: CDR1 MNHEY and CDR2 SVGAGI. The CDR3 has 15 residues. Trimming took 5 bases from V and 10 from J, leaving 21 bases between them.

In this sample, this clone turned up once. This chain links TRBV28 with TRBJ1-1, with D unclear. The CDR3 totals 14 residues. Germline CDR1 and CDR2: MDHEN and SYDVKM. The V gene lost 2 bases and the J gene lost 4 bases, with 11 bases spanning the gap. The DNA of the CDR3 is TGTGCCAGCAGTTTACCACCAGGCGGCACTGAAGCTTTCTTT. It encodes CASSLPPGGTEAFF.

The CDR3 here is CASREQGGSYNEQFF. The CDR3 DNA sequence: TGTGCCAGCAGAGAGCAGGGCGGCTCCTACAATGAGCAGTTCTTC. The rearrangement joins TRBV5-6 to TRBJ2-1; TRBD1 is a possible D gene (5 bases). Germline CDR1 is SGHDT and CDR2 is YYEEEE. There are 15 residues in the CDR3. With 5 bases removed from V and 0 bases from J, the gap between germline ends came to 12 bases.

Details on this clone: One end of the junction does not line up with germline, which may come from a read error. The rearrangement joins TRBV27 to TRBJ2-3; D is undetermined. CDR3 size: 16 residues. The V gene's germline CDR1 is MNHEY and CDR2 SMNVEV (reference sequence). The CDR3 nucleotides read TGTGCCAGTAGTTTCATCGCAGGACGCTACACAGATACGCAGTATTTT. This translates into CASSFIAGRYTDTQYF.

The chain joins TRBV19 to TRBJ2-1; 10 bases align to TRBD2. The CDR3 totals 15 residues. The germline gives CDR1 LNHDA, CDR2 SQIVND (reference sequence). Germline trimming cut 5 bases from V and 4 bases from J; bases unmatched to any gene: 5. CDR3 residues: CASSPSGSLYNEQFF. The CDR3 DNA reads TGTGCCAGTAGTCCTAGCGGGAGTCTATACAATGAGCAGTTCTTC. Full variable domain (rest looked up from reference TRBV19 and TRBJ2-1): DGGITQSPKYLFRKEGQNVTLSCEQNLNHDAMYWYRQDPGQGLRLIYYSQIVNDFQKGDIAEGYSVSREKKESFPLTVTSAQKNPTAFYLCASSPSGSLYNEQFFGPGTRLTVL.

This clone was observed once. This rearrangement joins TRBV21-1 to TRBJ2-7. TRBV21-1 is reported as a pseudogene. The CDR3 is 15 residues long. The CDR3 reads CASSKVWRGSHEQYF. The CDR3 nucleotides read TGTGCCAGCAGCAAAGTTTGGAGGGGGTCCCACGAGCAGTACTTC.

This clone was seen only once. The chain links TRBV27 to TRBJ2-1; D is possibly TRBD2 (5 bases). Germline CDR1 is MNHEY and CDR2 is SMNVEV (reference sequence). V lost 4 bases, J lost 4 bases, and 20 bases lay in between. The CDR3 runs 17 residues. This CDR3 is CASSSPRLSGYYNEQFF. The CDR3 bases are TGTGCCAGCAGTTCCCCCCGACTAAGCGGTTATTACAATGAGCAGTTCTTC.

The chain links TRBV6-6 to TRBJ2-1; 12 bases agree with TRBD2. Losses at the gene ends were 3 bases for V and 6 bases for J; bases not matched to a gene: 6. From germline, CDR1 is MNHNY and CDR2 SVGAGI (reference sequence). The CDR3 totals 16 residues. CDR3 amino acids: CASSYSSGRGRNEQFF. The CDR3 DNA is TGTGCCAGCAGTTATTCTAGCGGGAGGGGCCGCAATGAGCAGTTCTTC.

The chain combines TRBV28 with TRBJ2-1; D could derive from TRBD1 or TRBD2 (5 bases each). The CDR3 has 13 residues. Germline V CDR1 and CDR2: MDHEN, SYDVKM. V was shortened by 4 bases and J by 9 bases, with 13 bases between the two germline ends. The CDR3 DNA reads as TGTGCCAGCAGTTCCCCGGGACCTCGTGAGCAGTTCTTC. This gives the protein CASSSPGPREQFF.

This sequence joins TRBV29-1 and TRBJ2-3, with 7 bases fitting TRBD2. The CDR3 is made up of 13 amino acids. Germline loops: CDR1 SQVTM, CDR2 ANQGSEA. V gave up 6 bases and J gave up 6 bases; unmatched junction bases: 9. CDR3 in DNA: TGCAGCGTCAAGCGGGGCAGGGCCGATACGCAGTATTTT. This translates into CSVKRGRADTQYF.

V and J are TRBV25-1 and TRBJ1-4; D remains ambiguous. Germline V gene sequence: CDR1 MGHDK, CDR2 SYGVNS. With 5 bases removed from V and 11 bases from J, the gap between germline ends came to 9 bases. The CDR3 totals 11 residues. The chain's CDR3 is CASSLGGKLFF. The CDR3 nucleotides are TGTGCCAGCAGTCTCGGTGGGAAACTGTTTTTT.